A selection of T cell receptor beta chains follows, all from one sample in a study of cytomegalovirus exposure and HLA in healthy donors. This table comes from immunoSEQ multiplex PCR, and its TCRdb copy is limited to in-frame clones, with some not included. The table includes some 320,000 clones, about 90% detected once. The sample comprised PBMCs. These receptors all stem from a woman aged 25 to 45 in good health and CMV-seropositive. CDR3s include the opening cysteine and the closing phenylalanine or tryptophan. The order of the fields is clone size, CDR3 length, J gene, D gene, V gene, CDR3 protein, CDR3 DNA. A D gene is named only where the DNA matches it firmly. Clone size is shown for a subset of rows, as once, few, many or a class of expanded clone.

few | 13 | TRBJ1-5 | . | TRBV30 | CAWSRDSNQPQHF | TGTGCCTGGAGCCGGGACAGCAATCAGCCCCAGCATTTT
. | 15 | TRBJ1-2 | . | TRBV6-5 | CASPPLVRALGGYTF | TGTGCCAGCCCCCCTCTGGTGAGGGCCCTGGGGGGCTACACCTTC
. | 10 | TRBJ2-7 | . | TRBV20-1 | CSARSTRVYF | TGCAGTGCTAGGAGCACTCGGGTTTACTTC
. | 10 | TRBJ2-1 | . | TRBV5-3 | CARSLRPRVF | TGTGCCAGAAGCTTGCGCCCTAGGGTCTTC
once | 13 | TRBJ2-1 | . | TRBV27 | CASSFRENNEQFF | TGTGCCAGCAGTTTTCGGGAAAACAATGAGCAGTTCTTC
. | 11 | TRBJ2-7 | . | TRBV29-1 | CSGLLPAEQYF | TGCAGCGGCCTACTGCCGGCCGAGCAGTACTTC
. | 14 | TRBJ1-2 | . | TRBV28 | CASQLKFINYGYTF | TGTGCCAGCCAACTTAAGTTTATTAACTATGGCTACACCTTC
few | 14 | TRBJ2-7 | . | TRBV18 | CASSPARRPYEQYF | TGTGCCAGCTCACCTGCTAGACGCCCCTACGAGCAGTACTTC
. | 17 | TRBJ2-1 | . | TRBV19 | CASSIQPPSSSYNEQFF | TGTGCCAGTAGTATACAACCCCCCTCGAGCTCCTACAATGAGCAGTTCTTC
. | 16 | TRBJ2-1 | TRBD1 | TRBV4-3 | CASSQAGQGSYNEQFF | TGCGCCAGCAGCCAAGCCGGACAGGGATCCTACAATGAGCAGTTCTTC
. | 16 | TRBJ2-2 | TRBD1 | TRBV28 | CASSPGQGANTGELFF | TGTGCCAGCAGTCCAGGACAGGGGGCGAACACCGGGGAGCTGTTTTTT
. | 17 | TRBJ2-3 | TRBD2 | TRBV28 | CASSLLGTSGFTDTQYF | TGTGCCAGCAGTTTATTGGGGACTAGCGGGTTCACAGATACGCAGTATTTT
. | 13 | TRBJ2-1 | TRBD2 | TRBV18 | CASSPGLGNEQFF | TGTGCCAGCTCACCGGGACTAGGCAATGAGCAGTTCTTC
. | 16 | TRBJ2-1 | TRBD1 | TRBV11-3 | CASSLDRTGERNEQFF | TGTGCCAGCAGCTTAGACCGGACAGGGGAACGCAATGAGCAGTTCTTC